The rows below give T cell receptor beta chains drawn from one sample of a study of blood T cell repertoires in COVID-19. Data came from immunoSEQ multiplex PCR; TCRdb stores just in-frame clones and leaves some out. The sample includes more than 45,000 clones, about 88% of them seen just once. Sequences were obtained from peripheral blood. These TCRs come from a human donor with active COVID-19. The donor label of this sample is uncertain. CDR3s include the opening cysteine and the closing phenylalanine or tryptophan. Each record gives: V gene, clone size, J gene, D gene, CDR3 protein, CDR3 DNA. D genes are given only for firm matches. Clone size is not always given. Where it is, it says once, few, many or a class for expanded clones.

TRBV5-4	NA	TRBJ1-2	NA	CASSLGNLHYGYTF	TGTGCCAGCAGCTTGGGCAACTTACACTATGGCTACACCTTC
TRBV3-1/TRBV3-2	few	TRBJ1-1	NA	CASSPFSTGEAFF	TGTGCCAGCAGCCCATTCTCGACGGGTGAAGCTTTCTTT
TRBV11-1	NA	TRBJ2-1	NA	CASSSDTYNEQFF	TGTGCCAGCAGCTCGGACACCTACAATGAGCAGTTCTTC
TRBV9	once	TRBJ2-6	NA	CASSERSGANVLTF	TGTGCCAGCAGCGAGAGGTCTGGGGCCAACGTCCTGACTTTC
TRBV11-3	NA	TRBJ1-1	NA	CASSLEGASTEAFF	TGTGCCAGCAGCTTAGAGGGGGCCAGCACTGAAGCTTTCTTT
TRBV29-1	NA	TRBJ2-6	NA	CSVGPGANVLTF	TGCAGCGTTGGGCCTGGGGCCAACGTCCTGACTTTC
TRBV7-2	NA	TRBJ2-3	NA	CASSLPGTDTQYF	TGTGCCAGCAGCTTACCGGGCACAGATACGCAGTATTTT
TRBV9	NA	TRBJ2-7	TRBD2	CASSPSGGEGEQYF	TGTGCCAGCAGTCCCAGCGGGGGAGAGGGCGAGCAGTACTTC
TRBV2	NA	TRBJ1-6	NA	CASTPTESYSPLHF	TGTGCCAGCACCCCGACGGAGAGTTATTCACCCCTCCACTTT
TRBV4-2	NA	TRBJ1-6	TRBD1	CASSQPGQDNSPLHF	TGTGCCAGCAGCCAACCGGGACAGGATAATTCACCCCTCCACTTT
TRBV30	NA	TRBJ1-1	NA	CAWKGGKGRSHYVTEAFF	TGTGCCTGGAAAGGAGGCAAGGGAAGGTCCCACTACGTGACTGAAGCTTTCTTT
TRBV9	NA	TRBJ2-5	TRBD2	CASSPMGGEETQYF	TGTGCCAGCAGCCCAATGGGGGGGGAAGAGACCCAGTACTTC
TRBV27	NA	TRBJ2-2	TRBD1	CASSLSGQGYTGELFF	TGTGCCAGCAGTTTATCGGGACAGGGCTACACCGGGGAGCTGTTTTTT
TRBV29-1	NA	TRBJ2-3	NA	CSVEGGQGPDTQYF	TGCAGCGTTGAAGGTGGGCAGGGTCCAGATACGCAGTATTTT
TRBV7-2	once	TRBJ1-4	NA	CASSSWGPNEKLFF	TGTGCCAGCAGCTCTTGGGGGCCCAATGAAAAACTGTTTTTT
TRBV6-5	NA	TRBJ2-7	TRBD1	CASTGDRPPYEQYF	TGTGCCAGCACGGGGGACAGGCCCCCCTACGAGCAGTACTTC
TRBV6-5	NA	TRBJ2-1	NA	CASSPPGDIYNEQFF	TGTGCCAGCAGCCCCCCCGGGGACATCTACAATGAGCAGTTCTTC
TRBV5-6	NA	TRBJ2-2	NA	CASSPGGTGELFF	TGTGCCAGCAGCCCCGGCGGAACCGGGGAGCTGTTTTTT
TRBV7-2	once	TRBJ2-2	NA	CASSPTPNTGELFF	TGTGCCAGCAGCCCGACACCGAACACCGGGGAGCTGTTTTTT
TRBV2	NA	TRBJ2-7	NA	CASSFLVSPYEQYF	TGTGCCAGCAGTTTTCTAGTGTCCCCCTACGAGCAGTACTTC
TRBV7-2	few	TRBJ2-1	NA	CASSLRRGDSYNEQFF	TGTGCCAGCAGCTTACGCAGGGGGGACTCCTACAATGAGCAGTTCTTC
TRBV27	NA	TRBJ2-7	TRBD2	CASSGTGRAREQYF	TGTGCCAGCAGTGGGACGGGGAGGGCCCGAGAGCAGTACTTC
TRBV2	NA	TRBJ2-4	NA	CASSEKSVFQYF	TGTGCCAGCAGTGAAAAATCAGTTTTTCAGTACTTC
TRBV27	NA	TRBJ2-2	TRBD2	CASSWTSGYTGELFF	TGTGCCAGCAGTTGGACTAGCGGTTACACCGGGGAGCTGTTTTTT
TRBV18	NA	TRBJ2-7	NA	CASSPPSGYWQYF	TGTGCCAGCTCACCACCATCCGGGTATTGGCAGTACTTC
TRBV5-1	NA	TRBJ1-1	NA	CASSLQGKSNTEAFF	TGCGCCAGCAGCTTGCAGGGGAAATCGAACACTGAAGCTTTCTTT
TRBV6-1	once	TRBJ2-1	NA	CASSEERGVHGGKYNEQFF	TGTGCCAGCAGTGAAGAACGAGGAGTCCACGGGGGTAAATACAATGAGCAGTTCTTC
TRBV13	NA	TRBJ2-3	TRBD1	CASSSTPPGQVIRGVTDTQYF	TGTGCCAGCAGCTCTACCCCCCCGGGACAGGTAATACGTGGTGTGACAGATACGCAGTATTTT
TRBV5-6	NA	TRBJ2-7	NA	CASSTLYEQYF	TGTGCCAGCAGCACCCTATACGAGCAGTACTTC
TRBV10-1	NA	TRBJ2-6	NA	CASSPGGAAGANVLTF	TGCGCCAGCAGCCCCGGAGGGGCGGCTGGGGCCAACGTCCTGACTTTC
TRBV21-1	NA	TRBJ1-6	NA	CASSNDGRRDSPLHF	TGTGCCAGCAGCAACGACGGCCGCCGGGATTCACCCCTCCACTTT
TRBV12-3/TRBV12-4	NA	TRBJ1-2	NA	CASRNQGSYGYTF	TGTGCCAGCAGGAATCAGGGGAGCTATGGCTACACCTTC
TRBV11-2	NA	TRBJ2-1	NA	CASSQGLFEQFF	TGTGCCAGCAGCCAGGGGTTGTTTGAGCAGTTCTTC
TRBV5-1	NA	TRBJ2-7	TRBD1	CASSLYGTDYEQYF	TGCGCCAGCAGCTTGTACGGGACAGATTACGAGCAGTACTTC
TRBV6-5	NA	TRBJ1-5	NA	CASSLVRVNQPQHF	TGTGCCAGCAGTCTGGTACGGGTCAATCAGCCCCAGCATTTT
TRBV29-1	NA	TRBJ2-7	NA	CSVVPLPGNYGEQYF	TGCAGCGTTGTACCCCTCCCAGGGAATTATGGGGAGCAGTACTTC
TRBV7-3	NA	TRBJ2-2	NA	CASSLEPAGGSGELFF	TGTGCCAGCAGCTTAGAACCGGCAGGGGGGAGCGGGGAGCTGTTTTTT
TRBV7-8	NA	TRBJ2-7	NA	CASSFGGANGEQYF	TGTGCCAGCAGCTTTGGGGGCGCAAATGGCGAGCAGTACTTC
TRBV19	once	TRBJ2-7	NA	CATATQLTGEQYF	TGTGCCACCGCAACCCAACTCACGGGGGAGCAGTACTTC
TRBV19	NA	TRBJ2-1	NA	CASRANNEQFF	TGTGCCAGTAGAGCAAACAATGAGCAGTTCTTC
TRBV3-1/TRBV3-2	NA	TRBJ2-7	TRBD2	CASSQDGTSGGILREQYF	TGTGCCAGCAGCCAAGACGGGACTAGCGGGGGGATTTTGAGGGAGCAGTACTTC
TRBV19	NA	TRBJ1-1	NA	CASSHRARTGWFGTEAFF	TGTGCCAGTAGTCATAGGGCGAGAACAGGGTGGTTTGGAACTGAAGCTTTCTTT